This TCR beta chain was captured in a study of OX40 agonist ivuxolimab in advanced cancers. As for the study more broadly: Ivuxolimab was an agonistic, fully human IgG2 monoclonal antibody directed against OX40 (CD134), a costimulatory receptor. The dose-escalation cohort was about 83% male with a mean age of about 58 years, ranging from roughly 23 to 90. Prior anti-PD-1, anti-PD-L1 or anti-CTLA-4 therapy was permitted, and approximately 40% of dose-escalation patients had received checkpoint inhibitors. Partial responses were achieved by three dose-escalation patients, of whom one had hepatocellular carcinoma and two had cutaneous melanoma. The purpose of peripheral TCRbeta sequencing was to test whether ivuxolimab changed TCR sequence diversity and led to clonal T-cell expansion. The paper reports the monotherapy dose-escalation portion (N of about 54 patients) of the phase I ivuxolimab trial. Intravenous ivuxolimab was administered to patients every 2 weeks at six dose levels: 0.01, 0.1, 0.3, 1.5, 3 and 10 mg/kg. Of the roughly 52 dose-escalation patients, hepatocellular carcinoma was present in around 20, melanoma in around 15, renal cell carcinoma in 9 and head and neck cancer in 9. Points the paper makes about the study in general: Low levels of normalized T-cell clonal expansion were also seen in some nonresponding patients. At doses from 0.1 to 3.0 mg/kg, clonal expansion was seen in both CD4+ and CD8+ blood T cells between baseline and week 6. Which antigens the clonally expanded peripheral T cells were specific for was not determined. After ivuxolimab, more expanded clones were found on average in CD8+ T cells than in CD4+ T cells. In the 0.1-3.0 mg/kg groups, partial responders had among the lowest normalized peripheral clonal expansion, particularly in CD8+ T cells.

On this clone: Its binding antigen is unknown. Base-call qualities are not available, and no considerably larger clone is one nucleotide away.

The CDR3 runs 14 amino acids, cysteine and phenylalanine included. The retained sequence is limited to the CDR3, 42 bases, with the frame set at the first base. V and J lose 5 bases and 5 bases, and a span of 13 bases separates them. CDR1 is given as SGHAT and CDR2 as FQNNGV, both from the germline V gene. Genomic DNA was extracted from sorted cells for sequencing of the TCRbeta CDR3 region. TCRbeta CDR3 regions were sequenced using the immunoSEQ Assay. TCRdb limited this immuneACCESS table to in-frame rearrangements with V and J called. A share of clones is missing; checked studies link under half to unresolved V genes, and the rest is unexplained. In all, the sample holds about 79,000 clones, and approximately 85% of those were seen once. Over 3% of the sample belongs to the ten largest clones. The trial excluded patients who had a history of autoimmune disease or who were on systemic immunosuppression. Peripheral blood for TCR sequencing was collected from all dose cohorts at baseline, on cycle 4 day 1, and on cycle 7 day 1. Samples were obtained from an open-label, multicenter, first-in-human phase I dose-escalation trial of ivuxolimab. Adults with locally advanced or metastatic melanoma, renal cell carcinoma, hepatocellular carcinoma or head and neck squamous cell carcinoma were enrolled in the trial. Before TCR sequencing, CD4+ T cells and CD8+ T cells were sorted from peripheral blood as separate populations.

In this chain, TRBV11-2 is recombined with TRBJ1-3; TRBD1 is perhaps the D gene, given 5 matching bases. The material was CD4+ or CD8+ T cells sorted from blood, obtained in a trial of the OX40 agonist ivuxolimab. The clonotype was recovered from an adult with an advanced solid tumor such as melanoma, head and neck, liver or kidney cancer. In nucleotide form, the sequence is TGTGCCAGCAGCCCATGGGACCGTCGAAACACCATATATTTT. Protein translation: CASSPWDRRNTIYF.